A selection of T cell receptor beta chains follows, all from one sample in a study of OX40 agonist ivuxolimab in advanced cancers. Using immunoSEQ multiplex PCR, the repertoire was profiled, and TCRdb retains in-frame clones only, with some absent. The data show over 65,000 clones, over 85% seen once. The material sequenced was CD4+ or CD8+ T cells sorted from blood, taken in a trial of the OX40 agonist ivuxolimab. These receptors came from an adult with an advanced solid tumor such as melanoma, head and neck, liver or kidney cancer. Both conserved end residues are part of each CDR3.

v_call cdr3_aa
TRBV28 CASRRTGVRYTQPQHF
TRBV7-3 CASSLIEEGRNYGYTF
TRBV10-3 CAITRRWESTIPHYGYTF
TRBV28 CASSLPGYEQYF
TRBV5-1 CASSAQGGKNTEAFF
TRBV7-2 CASSTDKNTGELFF
TRBV7-2 CASSEGGRRQPQHF
TRBV5-1 CASSLFTEPTKNIQYF
TRBV7-8 CASSLLGTANTEAFF
TRBV6-1 CASSTPGRPPYEQYF
TRBV2 CASSLLDTEAFF
TRBV30 CAWKNRDPYTDTQYF
TRBV11-2 CASSLDAATDTQYF
TRBV7-2 CASSLARETQYF
TRBV29-1 CSVEVTTKEAFF
TRBV5-1 CASSQNSGTGVFATVNEQFF
TRBV4-1 CASSSHGTVQETQYF
TRBV6-6 CASSYGRLATTYEQYF
TRBV5-1 CASKGLATEETQYF
TRBV27 CASSLRAGYTGELFF
TRBV18 CASSRTEGRETQYF
TRBV19 CASSKRTGTSGDEQFF
TRBV14 CASSTLAGDYNEQFF
TRBV27 CASSLSQPQHF
TRBV20-1 CSATLMGEQFF
TRBV27 CASSISVGGELFF
TRBV4-3 CASSLGRTYEQYF
TRBV9 CASSVQGSPTDTQYF
TRBV7-2 CASSFSTDTQYF
TRBV10-3 CAIRTSGGTDTQYF
TRBV28 CASSFGQKNIQYF
TRBV15 CATGQQGRTQPQHF
TRBV29-1 CSVVGAAGGYNEQFF
TRBV6-5 CASSYEGRNEKLFF
TRBV12-5 CASGLRPGPENTGELFF
TRBV11-2 CASSFGADTQYF
TRBV5-1 CASSLLAGGGETQYF
TRBV27 CASSLVQGNEQYF
TRBV5-5 CASSQWQTYSNQPQHF
TRBV7-9 CASSGYEQYF
TRBV7-2 CASSPPLAGSSYNEQFF
TRBV11-2 CASRSGLAGETAAYEQYF
TRBV18 CASSREVRGGLMDEQFF
TRBV29-1 CSAATGRSNQPQHF
TRBV7-9 CASSLGQGYGYTF
TRBV7-9 CASSLTGGPYNEQFF
TRBV6-5 CASSSQQGPYEQYF
TRBV7-9 CASSSTGVLQFF
TRBV6-5 CASSYAALGEQFF
TRBV19 CASSEASLGGRQGKTEAFF
TRBV5-4 CASSPGRSSFYEQYF
TRBV7-9 CASSLDVGEAFF
TRBV4-3 CASSQALDSSGANVLTF